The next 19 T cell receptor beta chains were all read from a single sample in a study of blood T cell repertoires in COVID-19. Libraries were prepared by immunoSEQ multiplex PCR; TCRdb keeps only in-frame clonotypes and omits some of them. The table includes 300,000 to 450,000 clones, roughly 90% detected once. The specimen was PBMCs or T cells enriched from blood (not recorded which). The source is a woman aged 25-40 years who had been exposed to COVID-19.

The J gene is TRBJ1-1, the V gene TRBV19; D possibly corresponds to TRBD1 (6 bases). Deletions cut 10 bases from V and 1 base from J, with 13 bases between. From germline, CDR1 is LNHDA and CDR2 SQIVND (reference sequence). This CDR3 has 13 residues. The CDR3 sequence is CATDDRPNTEAFF. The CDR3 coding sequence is TGTGCCACCGACGACAGGCCGAACACTGAAGCTTTCTTT. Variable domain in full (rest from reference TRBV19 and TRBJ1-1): DGGITQSPKYLFRKEGQNVTLSCEQNLNHDAMYWYRQDPGQGLRLIYYSQIVNDFQKGDIAEGYSVSREKKESFPLTVTSAQKNPTAFYLCATDDRPNTEAFFGQGTRLTVV.

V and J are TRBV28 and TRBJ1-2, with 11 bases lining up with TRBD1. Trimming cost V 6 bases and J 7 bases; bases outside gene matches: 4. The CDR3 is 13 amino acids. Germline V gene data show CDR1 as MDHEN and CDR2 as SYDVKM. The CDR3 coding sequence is TGTGCCAGCAGGCGGACAGGGGGCTCTGGCTACACCTTC. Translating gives CASRRTGGSGYTF.

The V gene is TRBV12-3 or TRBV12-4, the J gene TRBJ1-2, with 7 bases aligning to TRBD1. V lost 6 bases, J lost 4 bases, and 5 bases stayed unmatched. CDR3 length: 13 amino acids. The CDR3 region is CASRDQGGYGYTF. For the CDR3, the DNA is TGTGCCAGCAGGGATCAGGGGGGCTATGGCTACACCTTC.

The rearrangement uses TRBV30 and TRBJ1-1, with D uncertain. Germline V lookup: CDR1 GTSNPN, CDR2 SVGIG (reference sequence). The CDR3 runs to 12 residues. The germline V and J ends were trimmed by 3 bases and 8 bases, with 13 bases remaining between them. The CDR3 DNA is TGTGCCTGGAGCGGGAGTGGGTGGGAAGCTTTCTTT. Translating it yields CAWSGSGWEAFF. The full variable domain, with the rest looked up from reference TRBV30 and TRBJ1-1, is SQTIHQWPATLVQPVGSPLSLECTVEGTSNPNLYWYRQAAGRGLQLLFYSVGIGQISSEVPQNLSASRPQDRQFILSSKKLLLSDSGFYLCAWSGSGWEAFFGQGTRLTVV.

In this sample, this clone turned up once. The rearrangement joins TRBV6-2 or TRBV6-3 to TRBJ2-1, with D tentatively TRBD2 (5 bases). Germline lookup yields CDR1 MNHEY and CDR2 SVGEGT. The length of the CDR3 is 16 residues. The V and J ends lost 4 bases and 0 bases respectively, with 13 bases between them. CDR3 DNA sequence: TGTGCCAGCAGTTTCGGCAGCGGAAGCTCCTACAATGAGCAGTTCTTC. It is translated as CASSFGSGSSYNEQFF.

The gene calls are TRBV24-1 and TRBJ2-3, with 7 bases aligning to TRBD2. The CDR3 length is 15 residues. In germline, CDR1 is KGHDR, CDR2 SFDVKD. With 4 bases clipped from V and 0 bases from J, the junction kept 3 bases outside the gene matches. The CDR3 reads CATSEASGSTDTQYF. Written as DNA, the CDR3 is TGTGCCACCAGTGAAGCTAGCGGTAGCACAGATACGCAGTATTTT.

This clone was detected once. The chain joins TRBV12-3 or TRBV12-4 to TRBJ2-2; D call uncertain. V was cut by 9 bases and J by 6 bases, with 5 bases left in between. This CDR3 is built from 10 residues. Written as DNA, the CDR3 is TGTGCCAGTCGGGCCGGGGAGCTGTTTTTT. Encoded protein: CASRAGELFF.

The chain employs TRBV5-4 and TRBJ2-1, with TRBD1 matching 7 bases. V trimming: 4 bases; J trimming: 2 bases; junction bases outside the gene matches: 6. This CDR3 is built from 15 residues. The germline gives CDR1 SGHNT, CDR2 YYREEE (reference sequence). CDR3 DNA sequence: TGTGCCAGCAGCCTCACAGGGGCGGCCTACAATGAGCAGTTCTTC. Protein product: CASSLTGAAYNEQFF.

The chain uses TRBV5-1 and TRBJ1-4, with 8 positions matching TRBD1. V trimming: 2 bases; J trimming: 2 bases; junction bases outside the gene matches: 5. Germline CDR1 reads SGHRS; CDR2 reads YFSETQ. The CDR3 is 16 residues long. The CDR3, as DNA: TGCGCCAGCAGCTTAACAGGGGGTAGGACTAATGAAAAACTGTTTTTT. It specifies CASSLTGGRTNEKLFF.

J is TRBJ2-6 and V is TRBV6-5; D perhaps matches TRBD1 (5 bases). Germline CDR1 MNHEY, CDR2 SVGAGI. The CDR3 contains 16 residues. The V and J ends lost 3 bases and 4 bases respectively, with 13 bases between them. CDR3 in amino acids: CASSYTRTPGANVLTF. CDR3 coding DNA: TGTGCCAGCAGTTATACAAGGACACCCGGGGCCAACGTCCTGACTTTC.

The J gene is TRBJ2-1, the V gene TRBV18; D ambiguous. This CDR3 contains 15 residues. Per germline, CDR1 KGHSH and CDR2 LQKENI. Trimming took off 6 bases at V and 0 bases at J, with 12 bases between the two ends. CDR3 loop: CASSRSSSSYNEQFF. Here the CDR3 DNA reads TGTGCCAGCTCCCGTTCTTCTAGCTCCTACAATGAGCAGTTCTTC.

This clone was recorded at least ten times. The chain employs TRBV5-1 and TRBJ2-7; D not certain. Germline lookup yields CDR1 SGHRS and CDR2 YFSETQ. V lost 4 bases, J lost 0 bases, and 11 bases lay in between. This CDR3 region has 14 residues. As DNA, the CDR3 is TGCGCCAGCAGCCTAGATGCGAACTCCTACGAGCAGTACTTC. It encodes CASSLDANSYEQYF.

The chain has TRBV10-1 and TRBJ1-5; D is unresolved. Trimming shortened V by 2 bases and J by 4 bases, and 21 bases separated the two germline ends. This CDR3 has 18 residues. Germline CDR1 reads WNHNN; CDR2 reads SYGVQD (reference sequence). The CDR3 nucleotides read TGCGCCAGCAGTGAGGCTTTATTTGAGGCCGGTGGGAATCAGCCCCAGCATTTT. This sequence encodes CASSEALFEAGGNQPQHF.

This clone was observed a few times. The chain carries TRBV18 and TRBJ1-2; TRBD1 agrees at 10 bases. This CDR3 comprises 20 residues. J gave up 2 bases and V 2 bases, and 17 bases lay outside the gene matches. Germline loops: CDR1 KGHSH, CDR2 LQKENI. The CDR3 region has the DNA TGTGCCAGCTCACCAATTTTCAGGGGACAGGGGACCAATAGAAACTATGGCTACACCTTC. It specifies CASSPIFRGQGTNRNYGYTF.

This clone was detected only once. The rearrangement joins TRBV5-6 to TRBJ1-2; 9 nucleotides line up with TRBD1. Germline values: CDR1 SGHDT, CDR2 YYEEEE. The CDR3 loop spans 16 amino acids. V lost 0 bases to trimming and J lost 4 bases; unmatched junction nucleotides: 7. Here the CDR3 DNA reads TGTGCCAGCAGCTTGGCGGGGACAGGGATAGGCTATGGCTACACCTTC. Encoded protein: CASSLAGTGIGYGYTF.

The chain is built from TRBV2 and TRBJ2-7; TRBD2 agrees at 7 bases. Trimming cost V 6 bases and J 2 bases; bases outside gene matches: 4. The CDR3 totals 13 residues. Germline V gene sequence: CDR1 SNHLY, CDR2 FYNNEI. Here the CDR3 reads CASSRGTTYEQYF. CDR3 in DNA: TGTGCCAGCAGCCGCGGGACTACCTACGAGCAGTACTTC.

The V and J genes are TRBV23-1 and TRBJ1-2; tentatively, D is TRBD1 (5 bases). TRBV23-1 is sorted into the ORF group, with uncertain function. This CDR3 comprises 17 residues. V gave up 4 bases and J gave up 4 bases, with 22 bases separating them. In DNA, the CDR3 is TGCGCCAGCAGTCCCTCACGGCGGGGACTCGGATGCTATGGCTACACCTTC. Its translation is CASSPSRRGLGCYGYTF.

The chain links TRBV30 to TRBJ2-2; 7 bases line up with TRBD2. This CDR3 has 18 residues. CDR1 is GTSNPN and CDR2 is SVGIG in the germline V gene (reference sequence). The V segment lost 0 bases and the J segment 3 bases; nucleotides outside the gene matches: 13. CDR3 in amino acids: CAWSVGWAGVLDTGELFF. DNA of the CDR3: TGTGCCTGGAGTGTGGGGTGGGCGGGAGTTTTGGACACCGGGGAGCTGTTTTTT.

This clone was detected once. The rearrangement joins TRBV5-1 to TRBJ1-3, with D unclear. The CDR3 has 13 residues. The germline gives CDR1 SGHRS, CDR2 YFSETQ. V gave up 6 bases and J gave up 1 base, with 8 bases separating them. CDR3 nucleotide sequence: TGCGCCAGCATGAGGGAATCTGGAAACACCATATATTTT. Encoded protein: CASMRESGNTIYF.